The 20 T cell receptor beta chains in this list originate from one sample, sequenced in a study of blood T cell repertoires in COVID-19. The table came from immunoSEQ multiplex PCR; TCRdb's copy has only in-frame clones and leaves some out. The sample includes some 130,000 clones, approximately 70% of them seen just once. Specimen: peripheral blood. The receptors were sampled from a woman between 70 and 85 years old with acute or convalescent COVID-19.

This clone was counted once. The CDR3 DNA reads as TGCAGTGCTAGTGCCGGCGGGGTAACAGGCAATCAGCCCCAGCATTTT. This translates into CSASAGGVTGNQPQHF. This chain connects TRBV20-1 to TRBJ1-5; D is undetermined. Germline CDR1 is DFQATT and CDR2 is SNEGSKA (reference sequence). V was pared by 3 bases and J by 2 bases, with 17 bases between. The CDR3 consists of 16 residues.

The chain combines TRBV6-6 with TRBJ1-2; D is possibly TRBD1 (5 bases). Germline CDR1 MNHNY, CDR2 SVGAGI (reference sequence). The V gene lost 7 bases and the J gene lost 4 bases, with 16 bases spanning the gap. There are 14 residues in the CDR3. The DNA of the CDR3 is TGTGCCAGCATTAGTCCCGGGCAGGGCTATGGCTACACCTTC. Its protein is CASISPGQGYGYTF.

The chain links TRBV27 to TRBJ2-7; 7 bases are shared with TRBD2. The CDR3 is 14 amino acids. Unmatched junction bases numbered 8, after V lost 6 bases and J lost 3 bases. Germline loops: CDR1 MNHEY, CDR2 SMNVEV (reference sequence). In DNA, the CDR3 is TGTGCCAGCAGCCGTGGACTAGATTACTACGAGCAGTACTTC. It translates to CASSRGLDYYEQYF.

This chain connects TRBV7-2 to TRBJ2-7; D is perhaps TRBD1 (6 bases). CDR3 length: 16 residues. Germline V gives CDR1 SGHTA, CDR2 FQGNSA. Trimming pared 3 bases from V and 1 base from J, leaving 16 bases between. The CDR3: CASSLDSGTKSYEQYF. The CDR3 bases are TGTGCCAGCAGCTTGGATTCCGGGACAAAGTCCTACGAGCAGTACTTC. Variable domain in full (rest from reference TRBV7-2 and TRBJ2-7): GAGVSQSPSNKVTEKGKDVELRCDPISGHTALYWYRQSLGQGLEFLIYFQGNSAPDKSGLPSDRFSAERTGGSVSTLTIQRTQQEDSAVYLCASSLDSGTKSYEQYFGPGTRLTVT.

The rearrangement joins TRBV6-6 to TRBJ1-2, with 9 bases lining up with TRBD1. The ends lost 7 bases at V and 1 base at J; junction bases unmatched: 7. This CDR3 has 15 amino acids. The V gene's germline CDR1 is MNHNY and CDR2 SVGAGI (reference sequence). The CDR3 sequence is CASTFLGQGNYGYTF. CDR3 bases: TGTGCCAGCACGTTTTTGGGACAGGGTAACTATGGCTACACCTTC.

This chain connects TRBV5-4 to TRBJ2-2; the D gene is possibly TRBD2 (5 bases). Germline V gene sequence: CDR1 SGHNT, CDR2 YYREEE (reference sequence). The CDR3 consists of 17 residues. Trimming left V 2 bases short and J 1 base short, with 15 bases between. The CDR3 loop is CASSLDPGKGNTGELFF. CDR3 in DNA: TGTGCCAGCAGCTTAGACCCGGGAAAAGGGAACACCGGGGAGCTGTTTTTT.

CDR3 region: CASSDSDTQETQYF. The CDR3 coding sequence is TGCGCCAGCAGTGATTCCGACACACAAGAGACCCAGTACTTC. The V call is TRBV10-1, the J call TRBJ2-5; D gene ambiguous. Germline loops: CDR1 WNHNN, CDR2 SYGVQD (reference sequence). Deletions cut 3 bases from V and 2 bases from J, with 10 bases between. This CDR3 has 14 residues.

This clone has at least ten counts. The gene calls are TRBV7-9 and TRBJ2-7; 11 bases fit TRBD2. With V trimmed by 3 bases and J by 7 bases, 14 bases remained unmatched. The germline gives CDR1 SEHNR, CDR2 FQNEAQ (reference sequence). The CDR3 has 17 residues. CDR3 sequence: CASSLLLGTSGGREQYF. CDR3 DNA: TGTGCCAGCAGCTTGCTCCTTGGGACTAGCGGAGGTAGGGAGCAGTACTTC. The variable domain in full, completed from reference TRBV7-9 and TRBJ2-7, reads DTGVSQNPRHKITKRGQNVTFRCDPISEHNRLYWYRQTLGQGPEFLTYFQNEAQLEKSRLLSDRFSAERPKGSFSTLEIQRTEQGDSAMYLCASSLLLGTSGGREQYFGPGTRLTVT.

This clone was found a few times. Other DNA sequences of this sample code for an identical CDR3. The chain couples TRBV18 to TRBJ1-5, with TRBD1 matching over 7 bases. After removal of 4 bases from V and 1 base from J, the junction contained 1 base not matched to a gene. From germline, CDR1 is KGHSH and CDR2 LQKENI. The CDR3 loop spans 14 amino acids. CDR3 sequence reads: CASSRTGSNQPQHF. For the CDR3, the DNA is TGTGCCAGCTCACGGACAGGCAGCAATCAGCCCCAGCATTTT. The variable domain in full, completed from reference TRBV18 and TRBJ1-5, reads NAGVMQNPRHLVRRRGQEARLRCSPMKGHSHVYWYRQLPEEGLKFMVYLQKENIIDESGMPKERFSAEFPKEGPSILRIQQVVRGDSAAYFCASSRTGSNQPQHFGDGTRLSIL.

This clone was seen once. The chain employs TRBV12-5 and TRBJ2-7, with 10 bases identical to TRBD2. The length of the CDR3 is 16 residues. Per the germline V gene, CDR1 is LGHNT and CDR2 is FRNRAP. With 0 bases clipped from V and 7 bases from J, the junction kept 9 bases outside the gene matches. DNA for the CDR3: TGTGCTAGTGGTTTGGTACCTAGCGGGAGAACGGAAGAGCAGTACTTC. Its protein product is CASGLVPSGRTEEQYF.

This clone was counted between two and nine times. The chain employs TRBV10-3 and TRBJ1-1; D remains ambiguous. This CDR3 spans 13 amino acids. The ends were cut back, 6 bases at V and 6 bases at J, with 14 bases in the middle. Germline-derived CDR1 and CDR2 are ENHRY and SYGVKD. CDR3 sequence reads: CAISREGRSEAFF. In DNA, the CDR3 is TGTGCCATCAGCCGGGAAGGGAGGTCTGAAGCTTTCTTT.

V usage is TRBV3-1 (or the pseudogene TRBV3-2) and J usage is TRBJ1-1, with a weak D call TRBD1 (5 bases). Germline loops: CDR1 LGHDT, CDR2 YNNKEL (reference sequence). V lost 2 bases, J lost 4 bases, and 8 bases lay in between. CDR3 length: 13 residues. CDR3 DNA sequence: TGTGCCAGCAGCCAAATCCAGGGCACTGAAGCTTTCTTT. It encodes CASSQIQGTEAFF.

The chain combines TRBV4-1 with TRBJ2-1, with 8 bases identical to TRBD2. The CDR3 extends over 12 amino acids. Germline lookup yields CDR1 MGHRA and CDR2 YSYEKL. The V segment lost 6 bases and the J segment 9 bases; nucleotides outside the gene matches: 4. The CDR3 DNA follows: TGCGCCAGCAGACCTCTAGCGGGTGAGCAGTTCTTC. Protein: CASRPLAGEQFF.

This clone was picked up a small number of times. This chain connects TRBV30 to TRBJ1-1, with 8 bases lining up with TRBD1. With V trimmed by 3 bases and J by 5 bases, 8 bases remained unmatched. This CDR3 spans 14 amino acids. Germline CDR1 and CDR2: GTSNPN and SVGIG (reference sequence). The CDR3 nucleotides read TGTGCCTGGAGCGAAGGACAGGGCCGGACTGAAGCTTTCTTT. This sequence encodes CAWSEGQGRTEAFF. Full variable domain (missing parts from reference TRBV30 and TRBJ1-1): SQTIHQWPATLVQPVGSPLSLECTVEGTSNPNLYWYRQAAGRGLQLLFYSVGIGQISSEVPQNLSASRPQDRQFILSSKKLLLSDSGFYLCAWSEGQGRTEAFFGQGTRLTVV.

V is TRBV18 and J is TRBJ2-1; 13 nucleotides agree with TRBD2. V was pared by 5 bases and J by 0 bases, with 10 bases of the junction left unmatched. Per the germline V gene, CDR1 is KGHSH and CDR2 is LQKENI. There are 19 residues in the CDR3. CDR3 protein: CASSSMTSGGLSSYNEQFF. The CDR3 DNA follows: TGTGCCAGCTCATCAATGACTAGCGGGGGGCTAAGCTCCTACAATGAGCAGTTCTTC.

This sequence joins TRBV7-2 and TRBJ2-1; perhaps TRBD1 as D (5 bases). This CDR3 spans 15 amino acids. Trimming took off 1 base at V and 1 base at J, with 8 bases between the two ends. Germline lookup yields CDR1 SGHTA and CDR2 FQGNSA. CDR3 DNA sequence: TGTGCCAGCAGCTTAGACCAGGGTTCCTACAATGAGCAGTTCTTC. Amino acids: CASSLDQGSYNEQFF.

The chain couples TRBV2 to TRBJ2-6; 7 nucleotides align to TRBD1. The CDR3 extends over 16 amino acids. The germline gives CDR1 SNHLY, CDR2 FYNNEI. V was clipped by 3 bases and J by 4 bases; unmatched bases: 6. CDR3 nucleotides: TGTGCCAGCAGTGAGGGTAGGGGGCCGGGGGCCAACGTCCTGACTTTC. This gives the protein CASSEGRGPGANVLTF.

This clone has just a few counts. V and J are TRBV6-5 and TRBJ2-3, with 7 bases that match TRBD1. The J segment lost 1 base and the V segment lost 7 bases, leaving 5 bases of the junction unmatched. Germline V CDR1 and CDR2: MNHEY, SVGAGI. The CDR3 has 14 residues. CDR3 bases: TGTGCCAGCACCCGACAGGGCGGCACAGATACGCAGTATTTT. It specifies CASTRQGGTDTQYF.

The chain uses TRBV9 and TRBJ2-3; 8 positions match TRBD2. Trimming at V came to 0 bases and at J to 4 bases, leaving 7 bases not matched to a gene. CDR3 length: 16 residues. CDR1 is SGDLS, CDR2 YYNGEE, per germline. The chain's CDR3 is CASSVARGGLADTQYF. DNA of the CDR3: TGTGCCAGCAGCGTAGCTCGGGGGGGGCTAGCAGATACGCAGTATTTT.

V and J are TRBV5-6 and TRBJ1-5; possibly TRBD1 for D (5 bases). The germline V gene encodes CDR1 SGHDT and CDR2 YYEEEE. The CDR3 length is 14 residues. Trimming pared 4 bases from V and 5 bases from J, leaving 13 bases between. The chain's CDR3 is CASSNQGRDQPQHF. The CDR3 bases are TGTGCCAGCAGCAATCAGGGTAGAGATCAGCCCCAGCATTTT.